This T cell receptor beta chain is drawn from a study of T cells in Graves' hyperthyroidism and ophthalmopathy. Study in general: At the time of initial diagnosis and before any treatment, peripheral blood was collected. Study results and limitations: A median about 6 months before onset, the model predicted ophthalmopathy. In blood, most of the thyroid clonotypes expanded above 0.001 were also present.

With duration under 3 months, ophthalmopathy was active: Clinical Activity Score at least 3, NOSPECS at least 4. The TCR beta CDR3 regions underwent amplification using RNA transcripts as the source. First-round RT-PCR targeting the TCR CDR3 was performed with the HTBI primer set. MiXCR was run by TCRdb on the multiplex PCR reads, yielding one entry per CDR3 protein. The sample contains fewer than 700,000 distinct CDR3 sequences, under 20% of which appear only once. Trimming shortened V by 0 bases and J by 9 bases, and 7 bases separated the two germline ends. The germline CDR1 and CDR2 sequences are SGHDT and YYEEEE. The CDR3 is 11 residues long. Points on this clonotype: The antigen is undetermined.

Source material: blood. This receptor was taken from a woman under 30 with Graves' ophthalmopathy. The genes are TRBV5-6 and TRBJ2-7; D is undetermined. The CDR3: CASSLAQTQYF. The CDR3 nucleotides read TGTGCCAGCAGCTTGGCCCAAACGCAGTACTTC.